This TCR beta chain was identified in a study of blood T cell repertoires in COVID-19. About the study: Samples of COVID-19 (acute and convalescent) were obtained from the United States, Italy and Spain.

Germline-derived CDR1 and CDR2 are KGHSY and FQNENV. V was cut by 2 bases and J by 4 bases, with 5 bases left in between. The CDR3 covers 12 residues. In the authors' methods: From reference gene primer amplification, estimates of nucleated cell counts were derived. Sequencing was performed with immunoSEQ multiplex PCR; in TCRdb, only in-frame clones are kept and a portion is missing. V, J and clone size reflect that table, while D and trimming were determined from the DNA. The sample yields 95,000 to 150,000 clones, about four fifths seen once. The source is a woman aged 70-85 years with acute or convalescent COVID-19. Sequenced input: peripheral blood. V and J are TRBV16 and TRBJ2-5, with a possible D match to TRBD1 (5 bases). The CDR3 DNA reads as TGTGCCAGCAGCCAACAGGGAGAGACCCAGTACTTC. This encodes CASSQQGETQYF.